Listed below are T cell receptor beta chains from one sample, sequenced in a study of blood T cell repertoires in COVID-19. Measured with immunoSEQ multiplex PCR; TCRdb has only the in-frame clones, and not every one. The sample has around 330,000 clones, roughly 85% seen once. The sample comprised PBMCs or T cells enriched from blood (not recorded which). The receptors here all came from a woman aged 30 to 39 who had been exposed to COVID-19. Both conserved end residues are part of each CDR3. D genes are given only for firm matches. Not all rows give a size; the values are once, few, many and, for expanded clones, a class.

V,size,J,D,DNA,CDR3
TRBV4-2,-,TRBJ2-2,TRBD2,TGTGCCAGCAGCCAAGATCGGCTAGCGGGGGGGCCGGACGGGGAGCTGTTTTTT,CASSQDRLAGGPDGELFF
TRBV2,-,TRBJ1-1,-,TGTGCCAGCAGTGAAGGGGACTACACTGAAGCTTTCTTT,CASSEGDYTEAFF
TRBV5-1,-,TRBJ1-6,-,TGCGCCAGCAGCTTGTGGCGGGTAAATTCACCCCTCCACTTT,CASSLWRVNSPLHF
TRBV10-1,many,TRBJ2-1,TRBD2,TGCGCCAGCAGTTCCATCAAGCTAGCGGGGGGCTCCTACAATGAGCAGTTCTTC,CASSSIKLAGGSYNEQFF
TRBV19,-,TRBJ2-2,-,TGTGCCAGTAGCATTGGAGGGGGCTCCGGGGAGCTGTTTTTT,CASSIGGGSGELFF
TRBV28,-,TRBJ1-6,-,TGTGCCAGCAGCACGACGCGCCGGACAAAGGCGTCACCCCTCCACTTT,CASSTTRRTKASPLHF
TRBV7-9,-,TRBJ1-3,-,TGTGCCAGCAGCTTAGGGCGGATTGGAAACACCATATATTTT,CASSLGRIGNTIYF
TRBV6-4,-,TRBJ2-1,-,TGTGCCAGCAGATTAACAGGGAAGATTTACAATGAGCAGTTCTTC,CASRLTGKIYNEQFF
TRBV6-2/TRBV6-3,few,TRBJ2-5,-,TGTGCCAGCAGTTACTCAATCGGACAGCTCAAAGAGACCCAGTACTTC,CASSYSIGQLKETQYF
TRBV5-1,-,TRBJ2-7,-,TGCGCCAGCAGCTTGGGTGGAGGGGGCTCCTTTACCTACGAGCAGTACTTC,CASSLGGGGSFTYEQYF
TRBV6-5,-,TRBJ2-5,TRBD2,TGTGCCAGCAGTTACCGTGGGACTAGCACAGAGACCCAGTACTTC,CASSYRGTSTETQYF
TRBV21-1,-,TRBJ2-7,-,TGTGCCAGCAGCGTACACAGGGGGAAAGGGATCTACGAGCAGTACTTC,CASSVHRGKGIYEQYF
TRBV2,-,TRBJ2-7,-,TGTGCCAGCATCTATAGCGAAAACTTATCCTACGAGCAGTACTTC,CASIYSENLSYEQYF
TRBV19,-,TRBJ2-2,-,TGTGCCAGTAGTCCCAACAGGGTAACCGGGGAGCTGTTTTTT,CASSPNRVTGELFF
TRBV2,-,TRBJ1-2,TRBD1,TGTGCCAGCATGAACTCAGACAGGGTGAGTGCTGGCTACACCTTC,CASMNSDRVSAGYTF
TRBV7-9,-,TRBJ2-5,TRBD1,TGTGCCAGCAGACCGACAGGGTTGGAGACCCAGTACTTC,CASRPTGLETQYF
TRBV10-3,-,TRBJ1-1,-,TGTGCCATCAGTGACGGGGGACACACTGAAGCTTTCTTT,CAISDGGHTEAFF
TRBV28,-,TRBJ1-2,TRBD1,TGTGCCAGCAGTTTCTTGGACAGGGACTATGGCTACACCTTC,CASSFLDRDYGYTF
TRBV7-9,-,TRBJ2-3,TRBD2,TGTGCCAGCAGCCTCTGGAGGCCGGCGGGAGATTTATCTACGCAGTATTTT,CASSLWRPAGDLSTQYF
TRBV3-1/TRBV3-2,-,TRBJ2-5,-,TGTGCCAGCAGTCAACAGGGTTCCCAAGAGACCCAGTACTTC,CASSQQGSQETQYF
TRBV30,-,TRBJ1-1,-,TGTGCCTGGATTCTTTCCGGGGGCACTGAAGCTTTCTTT,CAWILSGGTEAFF
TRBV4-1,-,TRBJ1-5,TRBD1,TGCGCCAGCAGCCAAGATCCGAACAGGGGGTATAGCAATCAGCCCCAGCATTTT,CASSQDPNRGYSNQPQHF
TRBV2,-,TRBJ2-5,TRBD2,TGTGCCAGCAGTGCGCTAGCGGGAGTTCAAGAGACCCAGTACTTC,CASSALAGVQETQYF
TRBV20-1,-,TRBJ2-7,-,TGCAGTGCTATCTTTCTACGAGAGCAGTACTTC,CSAIFLREQYF
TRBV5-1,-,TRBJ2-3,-,TGCGCCAGCAGCGCGGACTTGGGGACAGATACGCAGTATTTT,CASSADLGTDTQYF
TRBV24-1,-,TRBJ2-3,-,TGTGCCACCAGTGAAACGAGGGCCTTGGCAGATACGCAGTATTTT,CATSETRALADTQYF
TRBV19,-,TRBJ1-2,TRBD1,TGTGCCAGTAGTATGTACTCCGGGACAGGGGGCTGGGGCTACACCTTC,CASSMYSGTGGWGYTF
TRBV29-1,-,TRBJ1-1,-,TGCAGCGTTGACGAGGGAATGAACACTGAAGCTTTCTTT,CSVDEGMNTEAFF
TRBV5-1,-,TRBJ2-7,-,TGCGCCAGCAGCTTGGAGGTGGAGGGAGGGCAGTACTTC,CASSLEVEGGQYF
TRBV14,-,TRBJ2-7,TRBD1,TGTGCCAGCAGCCAAGATAGTGGGACAGGGCGGGAGCAGTACTTC,CASSQDSGTGREQYF
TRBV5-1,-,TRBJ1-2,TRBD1,TGCGCCAGCAGCACGGACAGGGCGTTGAGCTACACCTTC,CASSTDRALSYTF
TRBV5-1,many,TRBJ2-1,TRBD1,TGCGCCAGCAGCGTACAGGGGGGAGAGCAGTTCTTC,CASSVQGGEQFF
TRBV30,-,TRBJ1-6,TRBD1,TGTGCCTGGGCACCGGACAGGAGCATTTCACCCCTCCACTTT,CAWAPDRSISPLHF
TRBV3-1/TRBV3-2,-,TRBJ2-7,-,TGTGCCAGCAGCTTGCGGTCGACAGCCTACGAGCAGTACTTC,CASSLRSTAYEQYF
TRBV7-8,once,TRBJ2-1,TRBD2,TGTGCCAGCAGCTGGACTAGCGGGAGGGCGAGGGAGCAGTTCTTC,CASSWTSGRAREQFF
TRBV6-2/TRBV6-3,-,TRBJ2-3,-,TGTGCCAGCAGTACTTCCCTGACTAGGACTCGCACAGATACGCAGTATTTT,CASSTSLTRTRTDTQYF
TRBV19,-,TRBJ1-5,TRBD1,TGTGCCAGTAGTGTGTTGGACAGGGGGAATCAGCCCCAGCATTTT,CASSVLDRGNQPQHF
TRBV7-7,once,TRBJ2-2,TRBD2,TGTGCTAGCAGCCGAGGACTAGCGGGAGGTTTGAACACCGGGGAGCTGTTTTTT,CASSRGLAGGLNTGELFF
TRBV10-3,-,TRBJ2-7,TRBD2,TGTGCCATCAAGCGGGAAGCGGGAGGCTACGAGCAGTACTTC,CAIKREAGGYEQYF
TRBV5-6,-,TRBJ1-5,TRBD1,TGTGCCAGCAGCTTGGGACGGACAGGGCAGTTATTGCAGCATTTT,CASSLGRTGQLLQHF
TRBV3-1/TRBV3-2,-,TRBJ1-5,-,TGTGCCAGCAGCCAAGATCATCGGCTAGGCCAGCCCCAGCATTTT,CASSQDHRLGQPQHF